This passage covers 26 T cell receptor beta chains from one sample sequenced in a study of shared clonotypes between healthy human individuals. This table comes from immunoSEQ multiplex PCR, and its TCRdb copy is limited to in-frame clones, with some not included. Among about 2.2 million clones, around 95% were seen once, and the ten largest hold roughly 1.7%. Selected positively for CCR7 and CD45RO-negative, naive CD8 cells excluded terminally differentiated effector memory CD45RA+ cells. Sample: naive CD8+ T cells from PBMCs. The receptors here all came from a man aged 18-30 years in good health. Some clones in this sample may be carry-over from other donors' samples.

This sequence joins TRBV7-6 and TRBJ1-1; the D gene is possibly TRBD1 (6 bases). CDR3 length: 15 residues. The germline CDR1 and CDR2 sequences are SGHVS and FNYEAQ. Trimming removed 4 bases from V and 4 bases from J, with 16 bases in between. The CDR3 DNA sequence: TGTGCCAGCAGCTCAGAGGGGGGAGCGAGCACTGAAGCTTTCTTT. It encodes CASSSEGGASTEAFF.

The chain is built from TRBV7-9 and TRBJ1-3; the match to TRBD1 covers 7 bases. There are 15 residues in the CDR3. The germline gives CDR1 SEHNR, CDR2 FQNEAQ (reference sequence). V lost 5 bases to trimming and J lost 2 bases; unmatched junction nucleotides: 6. The CDR3 DNA follows: TGTGCCAGCAGCCCACCAGGGGGGGCTGGAAACACCATATATTTT. Translated, it gives CASSPPGGAGNTIYF.

The gene calls are TRBV7-2 and TRBJ2-1; D not resolved. V lost 1 base to trimming and J lost 0 bases, with 10 bases between them. The CDR3 consists of 16 residues. The germline gives CDR1 SGHTA, CDR2 FQGNSA. The CDR3 region has the DNA TGTGCCAGCAGCTTAGTCCCCAGAAGCTCCTACAATGAGCAGTTCTTC. Translation gives CASSLVPRSSYNEQFF.

Note on this clone: Within the sample, other DNA sequences also encode this same CDR3. The genes are TRBV5-6 and TRBJ2-7; TRBD1 is a possible D gene (6 bases). The CDR3 is made up of 14 amino acids. Germline V gene lookup returns CDR1 SGHDT and CDR2 YYEEEE. Trimming shortened V by 2 bases and J by 3 bases, and 12 bases separated the two germline ends. CDR3 protein: CASSFSGTSYEQYF. The CDR3 bases are TGTGCCAGCAGCTTTTCCGGGACAAGCTACGAGCAGTACTTC.

The chain carries TRBV27 and TRBJ1-5, with D tentatively TRBD1 (5 bases). Germline CDR1 MNHEY, CDR2 SMNVEV (reference sequence). The CDR3 covers 14 residues. V was pared by 3 bases and J by 6 bases, with 12 bases between. CDR3 sequence (DNA): TGTGCCAGCAGTTTTTCCAGGGCGGGTCAGCCCCAGCATTTT. This sequence encodes CASSFSRAGQPQHF.

V usage is TRBV29-1 and J usage is TRBJ1-5; TRBD1 matches 7 bases. The length of the CDR3 is 14 residues. The ends lost 6 bases at V and 2 bases at J; junction bases unmatched: 7. Germline V CDR1 and CDR2: SQVTM, ANQGSEA. The CDR3 region has the DNA TGCAGCGTGGGGGGGGACAGCCGCAATCAGCCCCAGCATTTT. Translation: CSVGGDSRNQPQHF.

This chain connects TRBV30 to TRBJ1-3; D might be TRBD1 (5 bases). Trimming cost V 5 bases and J 0 bases, with 11 bases left between them. CDR1 and CDR2 from the germline V gene are GTSNPN and SVGIG (reference sequence). The CDR3 is made up of 14 amino acids. The CDR3 is CAWLGPNSGNTIYF. CDR3 nucleotides: TGTGCCTGGCTGGGGCCCAACTCTGGAAACACCATATATTTT.

The chain recombines TRBV15 with TRBJ2-2; D may correspond to TRBD1 or TRBD2 (5 bases each). The CDR3 sequence is 18 residues long. The V end lost 8 bases, the J end lost 7 bases, and 29 bases lay between the germline ends. Germline V lookup: CDR1 LNHNV, CDR2 YYDKDF (reference sequence). The DNA of the CDR3 is TGTGCCACCTCCGGCTCGGGCTGGGGGAGTGAGGGGAGCGGGGAGCTGTTTTTT. Translating it yields CATSGSGWGSEGSGELFF.

This clone came up a few times. The chain couples TRBV15 to TRBJ1-1; D is undetermined. Germline assignment: CDR1 LNHNV and CDR2 YYDKDF (reference sequence). Trimming stripped 2 bases from V and 3 bases from J, with 10 bases between. This CDR3 is built from 14 residues. The CDR3 nucleotides are TGTGCCACCAGCAGAACCAGATTAGACACTGAAGCTTTCTTT. Translation gives CATSRTRLDTEAFF.

This clone has just one count. V is TRBV7-9 and J is TRBJ2-4; D unresolved. The CDR3 contains 11 residues. Trimming took 3 bases from V and 9 from J, leaving 6 bases between them. From germline, CDR1 is SEHNR and CDR2 FQNEAQ (reference sequence). The CDR3 bases are TGTGCCAGCAGCTTTTTCGGCATTCAGTACTTC. Translated, it gives CASSFFGIQYF.

The chain uses TRBV10-3 and TRBJ1-5; no clear D gene. The CDR3 loop spans 18 amino acids. Germline CDR1 ENHRY, CDR2 SYGVKD. The V end was cut by 8 bases, the J end by 1 base, with 24 bases between. CDR3 region: CAISDGDTPHESNQPQHF. The CDR3 nucleotides are TGTGCCATCTCCGACGGTGACACTCCTCACGAAAGCAATCAGCCCCAGCATTTT.

For this clone: The same CDR3 also results from other DNA sequences found in this sample. The chain employs TRBV9 and TRBJ1-1; no clear D gene. Deletions cut 0 bases from V and 5 bases from J, with 8 bases between. From germline, CDR1 is SGDLS and CDR2 YYNGEE. The CDR3 consists of 13 residues. The CDR3 here is CASSVGPGTEAFF. Written as DNA, the CDR3 is TGTGCCAGCAGCGTAGGTCCGGGGACTGAAGCTTTCTTT. Full variable domain (rest looked up from reference TRBV9 and TRBJ1-1): DSGVTQTPKHLITATGQRVTLRCSPRSGDLSVYWYQQSLDQGLQFLIQYYNGEERAKGNILERFSAQQFPDLHSELNLSSLELGDSALYFCASSVGPGTEAFFGQGTRLTVV.

CDR3 protein: CASSLYTTDQPQHF. The CDR3 region has the DNA TGTGCCAGCAGCCTGTACACGACGGATCAGCCCCAGCATTTT. The rearrangement links TRBV7-2 to TRBJ1-5; D not resolved. The CDR3 runs 14 residues. Trimming took off 5 bases at V and 5 bases at J, with 13 bases between the two ends. Germline V gene lookup returns CDR1 SGHTA and CDR2 FQGNSA.

The chain combines TRBV7-2 with TRBJ1-4; 7 nucleotides match TRBD1. V trimming: 7 bases; J trimming: 8 bases; junction bases outside the gene matches: 7. This CDR3 has 13 amino acids. Germline V gene lookup returns CDR1 SGHTA and CDR2 FQGNSA. The CDR3, as DNA: TGTGCCAGCAAACAGGGGTTTGGCGAAAAACTGTTTTTT. This translates into CASKQGFGEKLFF.

V and J are TRBV5-6 and TRBJ1-1; D not resolved. The length of the CDR3 is 14 residues. Germline V gene sequence: CDR1 SGHDT, CDR2 YYEEEE. V lost 1 base to trimming and J lost 4 bases, with 11 bases between them. The CDR3 DNA sequence: TGTGCCAGCAGCTTGCGGGGTTGGGGCACTGAAGCTTTCTTT. This codes for CASSLRGWGTEAFF.

The chain joins TRBV28 to TRBJ2-5; no clear D gene. Trimming shortened V by 3 bases and J by 4 bases, and 9 bases separated the two germline ends. Per the germline V gene, CDR1 is MDHEN and CDR2 is SYDVKM. CDR3 length: 13 residues. The CDR3 reads CASSFGRRETQYF. The CDR3 nucleotides read TGTGCCAGCAGTTTTGGGCGGCGAGAGACCCAGTACTTC. Full variable domain (outside the CDR3, taken from reference TRBV28 and TRBJ2-5): DVKVTQSSRYLVKRTGEKVFLECVQDMDHENMFWYRQDPGLGLRLIYFSYDVKMKEKGDIPEGYSVSREKKERFSLILESASTNQTSMYLCASSFGRRETQYFGPGTRLLVL.

The rearrangement joins TRBV14 to TRBJ2-3; D remains unclear. The CDR3 is 13 residues long. Trimming stripped 6 bases from V and 2 bases from J, with 9 bases between. Germline CDR1 and CDR2: SGHDN and FVKESK. CDR3 loop: CASSRLFTDTQYF. CDR3 nucleotides: TGTGCCAGCAGTCGACTGTTCACAGATACGCAGTATTTT.

V usage is TRBV5-5 and J usage is TRBJ2-7; a possible D gene is TRBD1 (6 bases). The CDR3 runs 17 residues. V lost 0 bases to trimming and J lost 2 bases, with 18 bases between them. CDR1 is SGHKS and CDR2 is YYEKEE in the germline V gene (reference sequence). CDR3 DNA sequence: TGTGCCAGCAGCTTGGCGCCACCGGGACACCTTACCTACGAGCAGTACTTC. Protein product: CASSLAPPGHLTYEQYF.

Comment on this clone: This specimen includes other DNA sequences encoding the same CDR3. V gene TRBV5-1 combines with J gene TRBJ2-7; possible D gene TRBD2, 6 bases. Germline CDR1 and CDR2: SGHRS and YFSETQ. This CDR3 has 13 amino acids. V dropped 0 bases and J dropped 3 bases, with 7 bases sitting between them. The CDR3 region is CASSLDGSYEQYF. The CDR3 bases are TGCGCCAGCAGCTTGGACGGGAGCTACGAGCAGTACTTC.

This sequence joins TRBV27 and TRBJ1-1, with D unresolved. The germline CDR1 and CDR2 sequences are MNHEY and SMNVEV (reference sequence). Trimming took off 5 bases at V and 1 base at J, with 11 bases between the two ends. The CDR3 length is 14 residues. CDR3 sequence reads: CASSRADGNTEAFF. CDR3 nucleotides: TGTGCCAGCAGTAGGGCGGACGGGAACACTGAAGCTTTCTTT.

The V gene is TRBV5-5, the J gene TRBJ1-1; 7 nucleotides match TRBD1. The CDR3 runs 14 residues. The V segment lost 4 bases and the J segment 7 bases; nucleotides outside the gene matches: 10. Germline V gene data show CDR1 as SGHKS and CDR2 as YYEKEE (reference sequence). CDR3 amino acids: CASSPLHRTGEAFF. The CDR3 region has the DNA TGTGCCAGCAGCCCCCTCCATAGGACAGGTGAAGCTTTCTTT.

V usage is TRBV9 and J usage is TRBJ2-1; TRBD2 aligns across 9 bases. Germline V gene sequence: CDR1 SGDLS, CDR2 YYNGEE. This CDR3 contains 16 residues. V lost 3 bases to trimming and J lost 8 bases; unmatched junction nucleotides: 12. The CDR3 nucleotides are TGTGCCAGCAGCGACGCCGGGACTAGCCCTAGCGATGAGCAGTTCTTC. It yields the protein CASSDAGTSPSDEQFF.

The rearrangement joins TRBV29-1 to TRBJ2-1; D is unresolved. The CDR3 spans 14 residues. Deletions cut 0 bases from V and 7 bases from J, with 13 bases between. In germline, CDR1 is SQVTM, CDR2 ANQGSEA. The DNA for the CDR3 is TGCAGCGTTGAAGAAGGTAACGGCCCGAATGAGCAGTTCTTC. It encodes CSVEEGNGPNEQFF.

Regarding this clone: A read error may produce the germline difference seen at one junction end. V usage is TRBV29-1 and J usage is TRBJ2-1; 10 bases are shared with TRBD2. This CDR3 is built from 12 residues. The germline gives CDR1 SQVTM, CDR2 ANQGSEA. CDR3 residues: CSVADPSGSLLF. The CDR3 DNA reads as TGCAGCGTGGCGGACCCTAGCGGGAGTTTGCTCTTC.

This clone was recorded a few times. The chain has TRBV10-2 and TRBJ2-7; no clear D gene. Germline CDR1 is WSHSY and CDR2 is SAAADI. V lost 10 bases to trimming and J lost 1 base, with 17 bases between them. The CDR3 sequence is 14 residues long. CDR3 protein: CATMPGLNSYEQYF. In nucleotides, the CDR3 is TGCGCCACCATGCCGGGCCTGAATTCCTACGAGCAGTACTTC.

The gene calls are TRBV13 and TRBJ2-1; no definite D call. CDR1 and CDR2 from the germline V gene are PRHDT and FYEKMQ (reference sequence). The CDR3 runs 14 residues. The V end lost 4 bases, the J end lost 5 bases, and 12 bases lay between the germline ends. The CDR3 protein is CASSSNTPNNEQFF. The CDR3 coding sequence is TGTGCCAGCAGCTCCAACACACCTAACAATGAGCAGTTCTTC. The entire variable domain, with the rest obtained from reference TRBV13 and TRBJ2-1, is as follows: AAGVIQSPRHLIKEKRETATLKCYPIPRHDTVYWYQQGPGQDPQFLISFYEKMQSDKGSIPDRFSAQQFSDYHSELNMSSLELGDSALYFCASSSNTPNNEQFFGPGTRLTVL.